A selection of T cell receptor beta chains follows, all from one sample in a study of blood T cell repertoires in COVID-19. Libraries were prepared by immunoSEQ multiplex PCR; TCRdb keeps only in-frame clonotypes and omits some of them. Here the sample spans about 210,000 clones, 65% to 85% being singletons. Source material: peripheral blood. Every receptor here comes from a man aged 50 or older with active or convalescent COVID-19. Both conserved end residues are part of each CDR3. The order of the fields is clone size, D gene, J gene, V gene, CDR3 protein, CDR3 DNA. The D gene is left open where the match is weak. A row's size may be missing; if present it is once, few, many or a size class.

once,TRBD1,TRBJ1-3,TRBV13,CASSGGQGASPSSGNTIYF,TGTGCCAGCAGCGGGGGACAGGGGGCCTCCCCAAGCTCTGGAAACACCATATATTTT
once,.,TRBJ1-5,TRBV20-1,CSASSGLHQPQHF,TGCAGTGCTAGTTCAGGCCTACATCAGCCCCAGCATTTT
.,TRBD1,TRBJ2-2,TRBV25-1,CASRGQPAGELFF,TGTGCCAGCAGGGGACAGCCGGCCGGGGAGCTGTTTTTT
once,TRBD1,TRBJ2-7,TRBV28,CASSPRTGGYNEQYF,TGTGCCAGCAGCCCTAGGACAGGGGGATACAACGAGCAGTACTTC
.,.,TRBJ2-3,TRBV28,CASSLKGYPTDTQYF,TGTGCCAGCAGTTTAAAGGGGTATCCCACAGATACGCAGTATTTT
.,.,TRBJ1-2,TRBV5-8,CASSLIKTADGYTF,TGTGCCAGCAGCCTGATAAAAACAGCAGATGGCTACACCTTC
.,.,TRBJ2-1,TRBV7-9,CASSRLNNEQFF,TGTGCCAGCAGCCGACTTAACAATGAGCAGTTCTTC
.,.,TRBJ1-2,TRBV29-1,CSVPGAGYTF,TGCAGCGTTCCAGGGGCTGGCTACACCTTC
.,TRBD1,TRBJ1-1,TRBV3-1/TRBV3-2,CASSQGDRGRAFF,TGTGCCAGCAGCCAAGGAGACAGGGGGCGAGCTTTCTTT
.,TRBD2,TRBJ2-3,TRBV5-1,CASSFRLAGITDTQYF,TGCGCCAGCAGCTTCAGACTAGCGGGGATCACAGATACGCAGTATTTT
.,TRBD1,TRBJ1-1,TRBV6-1,CASSEGAGGGTEAFF,TGTGCCAGCAGTGAAGGGGCAGGGGGCGGTACTGAAGCTTTCTTT
.,.,TRBJ1-2,TRBV7-2,CATQPRGTYGYTF,TGTGCCACTCAACCGCGGGGGACCTATGGCTACACCTTC
.,TRBD1,TRBJ1-3,TRBV10-2,CASRVQGAVSGNTIYF,TGCGCCAGCAGGGTACAGGGGGCCGTCTCTGGAAACACCATATATTTT
.,TRBD1,TRBJ2-7,TRBV4-3,CASSQVGQGAYEQYF,TGCGCCAGCAGCCAAGTGGGACAGGGGGCCTACGAGCAGTACTTC
.,TRBD2,TRBJ2-7,TRBV19,CASTLRSGRKNEQYF,TGTGCCAGTACCCTTCGGAGCGGGAGAAAGAACGAGCAGTACTTC
few,.,TRBJ1-6,TRBV11-2,CASSSRPSEGSPLHF,TGTGCCAGCAGCTCCCGTCCCTCGGAGGGTTCACCCCTCCACTTT
few,.,TRBJ1-1,TRBV5-6,CASSLTQMNTEAFF,TGTGCCAGCAGCTTAACACAGATGAACACTGAAGCTTTCTTT
.,.,TRBJ1-4,TRBV6-6,CASRSSNEKLFF,TGTGCCAGCAGGTCCTCTAATGAAAAACTGTTTTTT
.,TRBD1,TRBJ1-6,TRBV5-1,CASSYTGGAENSPLHF,TGCGCCAGCAGCTATACAGGGGGCGCGGAAAATTCACCCCTCCACTTT
.,.,TRBJ1-1,TRBV4-1,CASSQVPRVGENTEAFF,TGCGCCAGCAGCCAAGTACCCCGTGTCGGGGAGAACACTGAAGCTTTCTTT
.,.,TRBJ2-5,TRBV5-1,CASSSSPGETQYF,TGCGCCAGCAGCTCCTCCCCCGGGGAGACCCAGTACTTC
.,.,TRBJ1-2,TRBV10-3,CAISGEAAKPRGGYTF,TGTGCCATCAGTGGCGAGGCGGCGAAACCAAGGGGTGGCTACACCTTC
few,.,TRBJ2-7,TRBV19,CASSILYAEEQYF,TGTGCCAGTAGTATCCTCTACGCGGAGGAGCAGTACTTC
.,.,TRBJ2-6,TRBV30,CAWSNTGVSGANVLTF,TGTGCCTGGAGTAACACAGGTGTCTCTGGGGCCAACGTCCTGACTTTC
.,TRBD2,TRBJ2-1,TRBV28,CASSGSGYSYNEQFF,TGTGCCAGCAGTGGTAGCGGGTACTCCTACAATGAGCAGTTCTTC
.,.,TRBJ1-4,TRBV7-8,CASSNRATLEKLFF,TGTGCCAGCAGCAACAGGGCGACGCTTGAAAAACTGTTTTTT
.,.,TRBJ1-2,TRBV5-6,CASSLDRRFGYTF,TGTGCCAGCAGCTTGGACAGGCGCTTTGGCTACACCTTC
.,TRBD1,TRBJ1-1,TRBV11-2,CASSSTGVWTEAFF,TGTGCCAGCAGCTCGACAGGGGTTTGGACTGAAGCTTTCTTT
.,.,TRBJ1-1,TRBV5-6,CASSVMNTEAFF,TGTGCCAGCAGCGTTATGAACACTGAAGCTTTCTTT
.,TRBD1,TRBJ1-5,TRBV6-5,CASSGTGTNQPQHF,TGTGCCAGCAGCGGGACAGGGACGAACCAGCCCCAGCATTTT
.,.,TRBJ1-6,TRBV2,CASSGGQADSPLHF,TGTGCCAGCAGTGGAGGGCAGGCGGATTCACCCCTCCACTTT
.,.,TRBJ2-3,TRBV7-9,CASSPLRSGSGDTQYF,TGTGCCAGCAGCCCCTTAAGGAGCGGCTCCGGAGATACGCAGTATTTT
.,TRBD1,TRBJ1-1,TRBV19,CASSGNRGKWHTEAFF,TGTGCCAGTAGCGGAAACAGGGGAAAGTGGCACACTGAAGCTTTCTTT
.,.,TRBJ2-4,TRBV19,CASSSTALPKNIQYF,TGTGCCAGTAGTTCGACTGCCCTACCCAAAAACATTCAGTACTTC
.,.,TRBJ2-3,TRBV10-3,CAISESRSYTDTQYF,TGTGCCATCAGTGAGTCTAGATCCTACACAGATACGCAGTATTTT
.,.,TRBJ2-2,TRBV5-6,CASSWRQAQGGELFF,TGTGCCAGCAGTTGGCGACAGGCCCAAGGAGGGGAGCTGTTTTTT
.,.,TRBJ2-7,TRBV5-4,CASSVDSYTYEQYF,TGTGCCAGCAGCGTGGACAGTTATACCTACGAGCAGTACTTC
.,.,TRBJ1-3,TRBV4-1,CASSEDTIYF,TGCGCCAGCAGCGAGGACACCATATATTTT
.,TRBD2,TRBJ2-7,TRBV5-1,CASSLSGPSSYEQYF,TGCGCCAGCAGCCTTAGCGGGCCCTCCTCCTACGAGCAGTACTTC
.,.,TRBJ1-5,TRBV18,CASSHGQLSNQPQHF,TGTGCCAGCTCACATGGACAACTAAGCAATCAGCCCCAGCATTTT
once,TRBD1,TRBJ1-2,TRBV27,CASSLSGTGNYGYTF,TGTGCCAGCAGTTTATCGGGGACAGGCAACTATGGCTACACCTTC
.,TRBD1,TRBJ1-1,TRBV10-3,CAISKLQMRDRGILDTEAFF,TGTGCCATCAGTAAGCTTCAGATGCGGGACAGGGGGATATTGGACACTGAAGCTTTCTTT
.,TRBD1,TRBJ1-2,TRBV30,CAGLRDRWNYGYTF,TGTGCCGGGTTGAGGGACAGGTGGAACTATGGCTACACCTTC
once,TRBD1,TRBJ1-2,TRBV19,CATRQGPNYGYTF,TGTGCCACCAGACAGGGTCCTAACTATGGCTACACCTTC
.,.,TRBJ2-1,TRBV4-1,CASSQDGLSSSYNEQFF,TGCGCCAGCAGCCAAGATGGGCTCTCGAGCTCCTACAATGAGCAGTTCTTC
.,.,TRBJ1-1,TRBV5-8,CASSLGRAFF,TGTGCCAGCAGCCTAGGGAGGGCTTTCTTT
.,TRBD2,TRBJ2-7,TRBV7-9,CASSPQRESYEQYF,TGTGCCAGCAGTCCTCAGCGGGAGAGCTACGAGCAGTACTTC
.,TRBD1,TRBJ2-1,TRBV6-5,CASKRQGLDYNEQFF,TGTGCCAGCAAACGACAGGGGCTCGACTACAATGAGCAGTTCTTC
few,.,TRBJ1-6,TRBV3-1/TRBV3-2,CASSPLASGVMGSPLHF,TGTGCCAGCAGCCCACTTGCGTCCGGGGTAATGGGTTCACCCCTCCACTTT
.,TRBD1,TRBJ2-3,TRBV6-5,CASSYTATGVTDTQYF,TGTGCCAGCAGTTACACGGCGACAGGGGTCACAGATACGCAGTATTTT
.,TRBD2,TRBJ2-1,TRBV7-2,CASSLNGGSYNEQFF,TGTGCCAGCAGCTTAAACGGGGGGTCTTACAATGAGCAGTTCTTC
.,.,TRBJ1-2,TRBV11-2,CASSLDHGRAGYTF,TGTGCCAGCAGCTTAGATCACGGGAGGGCGGGCTACACCTTC